These 31 T cell receptor beta chains were sequenced from one sample in a study of T cell responses to AZD1222 COVID-19 vaccine. Produced via immunoSEQ multiplex PCR; TCRdb's table is partial and in-frame only. This table holds approximately 200,000 clones, approximately 86% found once. The specimen comprised peripheral blood, sampled on day 0 of AZD1222 vaccination. These receptors originate from an adult in good health.

The V call is TRBV4-1, the J call TRBJ2-7, with D hard to call. Trimming cost V 0 bases and J 2 bases, with 8 bases left between them. Germline V gives CDR1 MGHRA, CDR2 YSYEKL. The CDR3 runs 14 residues. CDR3 sequence (DNA): TGCGCCAGCAGCCAAGAGGGGTTTCCCTACGAGCAGTACTTC. It codes for CASSQEGFPYEQYF.

V gene TRBV28 combines with J gene TRBJ2-5; D may be TRBD2 (6 bases). V gave up 4 bases and J gave up 10 bases, with 10 bases separating them. This CDR3 has 11 amino acids. The germline V gene has CDR1 MDHEN and CDR2 SYDVKM. DNA of the CDR3: TGTGCCAGCAGTTCCGGGACTTACCAGTACTTC. Its translation is CASSSGTYQYF.

This sequence joins TRBV9 and TRBJ1-5; no clear D gene. Germline CDR1 is SGDLS and CDR2 is YYNGEE. V lost 0 bases and J lost 2, with 9 bases in between. The CDR3 has 15 amino acids. CDR3 in amino acids: CASSVGSGGNQPQHF. CDR3 nucleotides: TGTGCCAGCAGCGTAGGGTCAGGAGGCAATCAGCCCCAGCATTTT.

The chain has TRBV27 and TRBJ1-6, with D possibly TRBD1 on 6 matching bases. The germline V gene has CDR1 MNHEY and CDR2 SMNVEV (reference sequence). The V gene lost 7 bases and the J gene lost 6 bases, with 16 bases spanning the gap. CDR3 length: 15 residues. In DNA, the CDR3 is TGTGCCAGCATAAGGGGTAAAGGGGGTAATTCACCCCTCCACTTT. The encoded protein is CASIRGKGGNSPLHF.

The genes are TRBV12-5 and TRBJ2-1, with 8 nucleotides matching TRBD2. The CDR3 spans 17 residues. CDR1 is LGHNT and CDR2 is FRNRAP in the germline V gene. Trimming cost V 2 bases and J 9 bases; bases outside gene matches: 15. The DNA for the CDR3 is TGTGCTAGTGGTTTGCCCACCGGGGGCGGGGGGCTAGGTGAGCAGTTCTTC. Translating gives CASGLPTGGGGLGEQFF.

In its sample, this clone was seen once. The chain couples TRBV7-9 to TRBJ2-3; TRBD2 is a possible D gene (6 bases). This CDR3 has 15 amino acids. The germline CDR1 and CDR2 sequences are SEHNR and FQNEAQ (reference sequence). V was shortened by 1 base and J by 6 bases, with 14 bases between the two germline ends. The CDR3 is CASSLVRAGFDTQYF. For the CDR3, the DNA is TGTGCCAGCAGCTTAGTAAGGGCGGGGTTTGATACGCAGTATTTT.

The chain links TRBV7-6 to TRBJ2-3; TRBD2 matches 9 bases. CDR1 and CDR2 from the germline V gene are SGHVS and FNYEAQ. The CDR3 is 17 residues long. Losses at the gene ends were 1 base for V and 5 bases for J; bases not matched to a gene: 10. The CDR3 DNA reads TGTGCCAGCAGCTTAGGTTTCCCGCGGGGGGGCTTAGATACGCAGTATTTT. Its translation is CASSLGFPRGGLDTQYF.

The CDR3 nucleotides are TGTGCCAGCAGCCGTAGTAGCGGGGGGGCTCAGTATTTT. Translating it yields CASSRSSGGAQYF. The chain couples TRBV3-1 (or the pseudogene TRBV3-2) to TRBJ2-3; 11 bases agree with TRBD2. Germline trimming cut 4 bases from V and 12 bases from J; bases unmatched to any gene: 6. The CDR3 is made up of 13 amino acids. The germline gives CDR1 LGHDT, CDR2 YNNKEL (reference sequence).

The chain recombines TRBV10-2 with TRBJ1-2; D perhaps matches TRBD1 (6 bases). CDR1 WSHSY and CDR2 SAAADI come from the germline V gene. Deletions cut 2 bases from V and 2 bases from J, with 6 bases between. There are 13 residues in the CDR3. The CDR3 DNA reads as TGCGCCAGCAGTGAGAGGGGGAACTATGGCTACACCTTC. This codes for CASSERGNYGYTF.

The genes are TRBV6-5 and TRBJ1-1; 9 bases match TRBD1. The CDR3 is 14 residues long. From germline, CDR1 is MNHEY and CDR2 SVGAGI. Losses at the gene ends were 6 bases for V and 4 bases for J; bases not matched to a gene: 6. The CDR3 DNA reads TGTGCCAGCAGCCAGGACAGGGGAGGCACTGAAGCTTTCTTT. Protein sequence: CASSQDRGGTEAFF.

The chain carries TRBV27 and TRBJ1-5; TRBD1 aligns across 8 bases. The V and J ends lost 5 bases and 4 bases, in that order; junction bases with no gene match: 4. Per germline, CDR1 MNHEY and CDR2 SMNVEV (reference sequence). The CDR3 runs 14 residues. CDR3 in amino acids: CASSPGTGNQPQHF. For the CDR3, the DNA is TGTGCCAGCAGTCCGGGGACAGGTAATCAGCCCCAGCATTTT.

The chain is built from TRBV6-5 and TRBJ1-2, with 7 bases aligning to TRBD1. This CDR3 spans 13 amino acids. Germline-derived CDR1 and CDR2 are MNHEY and SVGAGI. The trim removed 6 bases at V and 8 bases at J, leaving 9 bases unmatched. The CDR3 spells CASRQGRDGGYTF. The CDR3 nucleotides are TGTGCCAGCAGACAGGGGAGAGATGGAGGCTACACCTTC.

This clone showed up just once. The genes are TRBV9 and TRBJ1-1; unclear D gene. The V gene lost 0 bases and the J gene lost 5 bases, with 14 bases spanning the gap. The CDR3 is 15 residues long. Per the germline V gene, CDR1 is SGDLS and CDR2 is YYNGEE. The CDR3 region is CASSVEGPAGTEAFF. The CDR3 bases are TGTGCCAGCAGCGTAGAGGGTCCCGCGGGGACTGAAGCTTTCTTT.

The chain has TRBV5-1 and TRBJ2-1, with D perhaps matching TRBD1 or TRBD2 (5 bases each). V was trimmed by 4 bases and J by 6 bases, leaving 17 bases between them. The germline V gene has CDR1 SGHRS and CDR2 YFSETQ. This CDR3 region has 15 residues. The CDR3, as DNA: TGCGCCAGCAGCCCCTCGGGGCCCTCCAGCAATGAGCAGTTCTTC. This gives the protein CASSPSGPSSNEQFF.

The chain employs TRBV5-5 and TRBJ1-2; TRBD1 might be the D (6 bases). Trimming removed 0 bases from V and 4 bases from J, with 7 bases in between. The CDR3 contains 13 residues. The germline V gene has CDR1 SGHKS and CDR2 YYEKEE (reference sequence). The CDR3 sequence is CASSLVDSYGYTF. Written as DNA, the CDR3 is TGTGCCAGCAGCTTGGTGGACAGCTATGGCTACACCTTC.

The chain uses TRBV5-1 and TRBJ1-6; 8 nucleotides line up with TRBD1. After removal of 4 bases from V and 9 bases from J, the junction contained 6 bases not matched to a gene. CDR1 and CDR2 (germline): SGHRS, YFSETQ. The CDR3 sequence is 14 residues long. CDR3 nucleotide sequence: TGCGCCAGCAGCCGAACAGGGGGAAGTTCACCCCTCCACTTT. This sequence encodes CASSRTGGSSPLHF.

The chain employs TRBV5-1 and TRBJ2-1; 8 bases fit TRBD2. V shed 4 bases and J 7 bases; nucleotides not matched to a gene: 10. The CDR3 runs 15 residues. The germline V gene has CDR1 SGHRS and CDR2 YFSETQ. Here the CDR3 DNA reads TGCGCCAGCAGCCCCATGGCGGGGGGAGGGAATGAGCAGTTCTTC. Translating it yields CASSPMAGGGNEQFF.

DNA for the CDR3: TGTGCCAGCAGTTCACAGGGAGGGGGCAATTCACCCCTCCACTTT. As protein: CASSSQGGGNSPLHF. V usage is TRBV27 and J usage is TRBJ1-6; 7 nucleotides line up with TRBD1. Germline CDR1 and CDR2: MNHEY and SMNVEV (reference sequence). The junction had 7 bases not matched to a gene; V was cut back by 4 bases and J by 7 bases. The CDR3 has 15 amino acids.

This clone was seen just once. This chain joins TRBV2 and TRBJ2-7; the D is unclear. Deletions cut 8 bases from V and 0 bases from J, with 8 bases between. CDR1 SNHLY and CDR2 FYNNEI come from the germline V gene. This CDR3 region has 12 residues. The CDR3, as DNA: TGTGCCAGCTTTTTCGTCTCCTACGAGCAGTACTTC. It translates to CASFFVSYEQYF.

The rearrangement links TRBV27 to TRBJ1-2; D uncertain. Germline loops: CDR1 MNHEY, CDR2 SMNVEV (reference sequence). The CDR3 has 14 amino acids. Trimming left V 0 bases short and J 6 bases short, with 11 bases between. CDR3 nucleotides: TGTGCCAGCAGTTTATCGAGGGCACTCGATGGCTACACCTTC. Translation gives CASSLSRALDGYTF.

The chain carries TRBV3-1 (or the pseudogene TRBV3-2) and TRBJ2-2, with a weak D call TRBD2 (6 bases). CDR3 length equals 16 residues. Trimming stripped 1 base from V and 1 base from J, with 10 bases between. Germline V CDR1 and CDR2: LGHDT, YNNKEL (reference sequence). This chain's CDR3 is CASSQGRGENTGELFF. The CDR3 region has the DNA TGTGCCAGCAGCCAAGGGCGGGGAGAGAACACCGGGGAGCTGTTTTTT.

The gene calls are TRBV5-1 and TRBJ2-4; the match to TRBD1 covers 10 bases. CDR1 is SGHRS, CDR2 YFSETQ, per germline. The CDR3 contains 16 residues. Trimming cost V 4 bases and J 3 bases; bases outside gene matches: 7. The CDR3 spells CASSPGQGRGKNIQYF. As DNA, the CDR3 is TGCGCCAGCAGCCCGGGACAGGGGAGAGGCAAAAACATTCAGTACTTC.

J is TRBJ2-7 and V is TRBV7-8, with D perhaps given as TRBD1 or TRBD2 (6 bases each). Between the trimmed V and J ends, which lost 3 bases and 11 bases, there was a span of 11 bases. Germline V gene data show CDR1 as SGHVS and CDR2 as FQNEAQ. The CDR3 length is 11 residues. The CDR3 bases are TGTGCCAGCAGCTTCCGGGGGCAGGAGTACTTC. The encoded protein is CASSFRGQEYF.

The chain has TRBV5-1 and TRBJ1-1, with no clear D. Germline V lookup: CDR1 SGHRS, CDR2 YFSETQ. The CDR3 has 14 residues. The ends were cut back, 2 bases at V and 5 bases at J, with 13 bases in the middle. The DNA for the CDR3 is TGCGCCAGCAGCTTCGGGGAGGGAAGGACTGAAGCTTTCTTT. Its protein product is CASSFGEGRTEAFF. The full variable domain, in which reference TRBV5-1 and TRBJ1-1 provide the parts outside the CDR3, is KAGVTQTPRYLIKTRGQQVTLSCSPISGHRSVSWYQQTPGQGLQFLFEYFSETQRNKGNFPGRFSGRQFSNSRSEMNVSTLELGDSALYLCASSFGEGRTEAFFGQGTRLTVV.

This sequence joins TRBV4-3 and TRBJ2-3, with TRBD2 matching 7 bases. The V and J ends lost 2 bases and 6 bases, in that order; junction bases with no gene match: 14. Germline-derived CDR1 and CDR2 are LGHNA and YSLEER. This CDR3 comprises 17 residues. The CDR3 loop reads CASSQRAWAGEVDTQYF. The DNA of the CDR3 is TGCGCCAGCAGCCAACGAGCCTGGGCGGGGGAGGTGGATACGCAGTATTTT.

The CDR3 nucleotides are TGTGCCAGCAGTAACAGGGCAGGGGTGGATACGCAGTATTTT. Residues: CASSNRAGVDTQYF. The chain has TRBV28 and TRBJ2-3; tentative D call: TRBD1 (6 bases). Germline V gene data show CDR1 as MDHEN and CDR2 as SYDVKM. V was cut by 5 bases and J by 6 bases, with 15 bases left in between. CDR3 size: 14 residues.

This clone was detected ten times or more. The V call is TRBV6-2 or TRBV6-3, the J call TRBJ2-1; D is uncertain. Per germline, CDR1 MNHEY and CDR2 SVGEGT. The CDR3 is 14 residues long. Between the trimmed V and J ends, which lost 0 bases and 3 bases, there was a span of 6 bases. CDR3 nucleotides: TGTGCCAGCAGTTACTCGAGCGACTACAATGAGCAGTTCTTC. Its translation: CASSYSSDYNEQFF.

The chain uses TRBV7-8 and TRBJ1-5, with 7 bases fitting TRBD1. Per the germline V gene, CDR1 is SGHVS and CDR2 is FQNEAQ. This CDR3 has 17 amino acids. Trimming removed 4 bases from V and 3 bases from J; junction bases left unmatched: 12. This CDR3 reads CASSSQPGQTINQPQHF. CDR3 nucleotide sequence: TGTGCCAGCAGCTCGCAACCGGGACAGACAATCAATCAGCCCCAGCATTTT.

The chain combines TRBV25-1 with TRBJ1-1, with 8 bases that match TRBD1. The CDR3 runs 14 residues. J lost 3 bases, V lost 8 bases, and 8 bases had no gene match. Germline V gene data show CDR1 as MGHDK and CDR2 as SYGVNS. The CDR3 DNA is TGTGCCAGCCGAAGACAGGGGTGGGACACTGAAGCTTTCTTT. It is translated as CASRRQGWDTEAFF.

CDR3 sequence reads: CAWGERSNTEAFF. The CDR3 region has the DNA TGTGCCTGGGGAGAAAGGTCGAACACTGAAGCTTTCTTT. The chain links TRBV30 to TRBJ1-1; D unresolved. Germline CDR1 and CDR2: GTSNPN and SVGIG (reference sequence). V lost 5 bases and J 1 base, leaving 11 bases between the germline ends. This CDR3 region has 13 residues.

Regarding this clone: One end of the junction varies from germline; a read error may be responsible. This chain connects TRBV28 to TRBJ1-5, with D uncertain. The length of the CDR3 is 11 residues. The germline gives CDR1 MDHEN, CDR2 SYDVKM. The CDR3 sequence: CANSLGQPQHF. The DNA for the CDR3 is TGTGCCAACAGTTTGGGGCAGCCCCAGCATTTT. The full variable domain, with the rest looked up from reference TRBV28 and TRBJ1-5, is DVKVTQSSRYLVKRTGEKVFLECVQDMDHENMFWYRQDPGLGLRLIYFSYDVKMKEKGDIPEGYSVSREKKERFSLILESASTNQTSMYLCANSLGQPQHFGDGTRLSIL.